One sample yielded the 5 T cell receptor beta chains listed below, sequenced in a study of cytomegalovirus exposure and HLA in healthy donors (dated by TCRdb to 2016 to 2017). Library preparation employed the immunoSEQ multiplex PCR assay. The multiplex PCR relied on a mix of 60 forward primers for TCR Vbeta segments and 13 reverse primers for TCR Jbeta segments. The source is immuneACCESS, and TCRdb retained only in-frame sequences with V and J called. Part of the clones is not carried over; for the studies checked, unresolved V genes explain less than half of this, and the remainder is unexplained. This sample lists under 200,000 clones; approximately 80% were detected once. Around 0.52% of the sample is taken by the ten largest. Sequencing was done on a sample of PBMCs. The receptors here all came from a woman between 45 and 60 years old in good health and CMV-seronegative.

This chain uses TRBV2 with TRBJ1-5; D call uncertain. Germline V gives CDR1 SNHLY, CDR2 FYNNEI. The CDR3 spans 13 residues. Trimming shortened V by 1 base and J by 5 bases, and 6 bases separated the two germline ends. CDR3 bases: TGTGCCAGCAGTGAAGGGGAGGATCAGCCCCAGCATTTT. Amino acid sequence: CASSEGEDQPQHF.

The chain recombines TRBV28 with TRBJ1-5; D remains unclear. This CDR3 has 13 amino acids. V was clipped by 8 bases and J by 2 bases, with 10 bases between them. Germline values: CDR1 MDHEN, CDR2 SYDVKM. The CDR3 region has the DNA TGTGCCAGCGAAGAGGTAGGCAATCAGCCCCAGCATTTT. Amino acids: CASEEVGNQPQHF.

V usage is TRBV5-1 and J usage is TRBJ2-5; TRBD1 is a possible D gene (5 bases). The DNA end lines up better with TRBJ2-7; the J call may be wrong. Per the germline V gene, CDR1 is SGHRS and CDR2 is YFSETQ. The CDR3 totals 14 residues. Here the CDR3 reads CASSSTPGFHEQYF. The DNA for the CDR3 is TGCGCCAGCAGCTCGACCCCAGGGTTTCACGAGCAGTACTTC.

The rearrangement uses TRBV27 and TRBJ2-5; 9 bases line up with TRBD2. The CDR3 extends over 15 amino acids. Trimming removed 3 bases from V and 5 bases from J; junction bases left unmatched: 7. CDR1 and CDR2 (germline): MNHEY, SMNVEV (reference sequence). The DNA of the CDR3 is TGTGCCAGCAGTTTCGGCGGGGGGGCCGGGGAGACCCAGTACTTC. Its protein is CASSFGGGAGETQYF.

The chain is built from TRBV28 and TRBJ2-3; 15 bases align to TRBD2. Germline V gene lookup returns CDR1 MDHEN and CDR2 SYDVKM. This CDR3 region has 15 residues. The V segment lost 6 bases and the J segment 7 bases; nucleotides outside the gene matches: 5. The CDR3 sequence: CASSKGLAGGNTQYF. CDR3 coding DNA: TGTGCCAGCAGCAAGGGACTAGCGGGAGGAAATACGCAGTATTTT.